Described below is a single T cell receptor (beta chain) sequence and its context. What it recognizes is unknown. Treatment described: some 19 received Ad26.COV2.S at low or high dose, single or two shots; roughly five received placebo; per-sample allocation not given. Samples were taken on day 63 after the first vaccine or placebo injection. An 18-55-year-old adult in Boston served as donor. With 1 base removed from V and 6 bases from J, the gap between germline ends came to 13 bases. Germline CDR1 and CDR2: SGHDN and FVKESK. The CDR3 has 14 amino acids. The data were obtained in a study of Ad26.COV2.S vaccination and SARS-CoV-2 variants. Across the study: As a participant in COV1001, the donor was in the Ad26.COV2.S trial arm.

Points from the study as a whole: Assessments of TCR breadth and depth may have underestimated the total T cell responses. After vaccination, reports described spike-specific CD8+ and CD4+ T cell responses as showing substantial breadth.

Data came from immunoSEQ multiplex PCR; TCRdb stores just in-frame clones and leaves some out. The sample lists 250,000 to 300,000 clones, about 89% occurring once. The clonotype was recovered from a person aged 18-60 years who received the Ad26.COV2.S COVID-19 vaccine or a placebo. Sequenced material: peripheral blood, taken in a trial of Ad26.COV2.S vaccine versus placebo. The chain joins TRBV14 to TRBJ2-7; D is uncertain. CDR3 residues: CASSQGSIFGEQYF. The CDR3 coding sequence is TGTGCCAGCAGCCAAGGGTCCATCTTCGGCGAGCAGTACTTC.